These 6 T cell receptor beta chains came from one sample sequenced in a study of blood T cell repertoires in COVID-19 (dated by TCRdb to 2019 to 2021). Library preparation employed the immunoSEQ multiplex PCR assay. Here the immuneACCESS table is served through TCRdb, limited to in-frame sequences with V and J called. Missing clones are a known gap in these copies; in checked studies unresolved V genes cover under half, and the rest lacks a known reason. The sample profile shows 380,000 or so clones; over 75% of them were found once. The ten most abundant clones make up approximately 0.96% of the sample. The sequencing input was PBMCs or T cells enriched from blood (not recorded which). The receptor set was obtained from a woman aged 30 to 39 with acute COVID-19.

The gene calls are TRBV9 and TRBJ2-1, with 7 bases identical to TRBD2. CDR3 size: 13 residues. The J segment lost 9 bases and the V segment lost 3 bases, leaving 6 bases of the junction unmatched. Per the germline V gene, CDR1 is SGDLS and CDR2 is YYNGEE. CDR3 residues: CASSAGLLGEQFF. The CDR3 bases are TGTGCCAGCAGCGCGGGACTACTCGGTGAGCAGTTCTTC.

This clone was observed a single time. This chain links TRBV4-2 with TRBJ1-6; 8 nucleotides match TRBD1. CDR3 length: 18 amino acids. Looked up from germline, CDR1 is LGHNA and CDR2 is YNFKEQ. V lost 0 bases, J lost 7 bases, and 11 bases stayed unmatched. The chain's CDR3 is CASSQDAPPGGANSPLHF. Here the CDR3 DNA reads TGTGCCAGCAGCCAAGATGCCCCACCAGGGGGCGCAAATTCACCCCTCCACTTT.

This clone has only one observation. J is TRBJ1-1 and V is TRBV19; D remains ambiguous. The CDR3 sequence is 12 residues long. Germline lookup yields CDR1 LNHDA and CDR2 SQIVND (reference sequence). V lost 5 bases and J 3 bases, leaving 7 bases between the germline ends. The CDR3 here is CASSDPDTEAFF. Written as DNA, the CDR3 is TGTGCCAGTAGTGATCCGGACACTGAAGCTTTCTTT. Combining the CDR3 with reference TRBV19 and TRBJ1-1 gives the whole variable domain DGGITQSPKYLFRKEGQNVTLSCEQNLNHDAMYWYRQDPGQGLRLIYYSQIVNDFQKGDIAEGYSVSREKKESFPLTVTSAQKNPTAFYLCASSDPDTEAFFGQGTRLTVV.

V gene TRBV7-6 combines with J gene TRBJ1-2; 12 nucleotides match TRBD1. The J segment lost 8 bases and the V segment lost 2 bases, leaving 9 bases of the junction unmatched. There are 16 residues in the CDR3. The germline gives CDR1 SGHVS, CDR2 FNYEAQ. In nucleotides, the CDR3 is TGTGCCAGCAGCTTAACGGGACAGGGGGCTGCAAAGGGCTACACCTTC. Residues: CASSLTGQGAAKGYTF.

The table lists this clone with a few counts. The chain links TRBV2 to TRBJ1-4; 7 bases match TRBD1. The ends lost 8 bases at V and 8 bases at J; junction bases unmatched: 14. CDR1 SNHLY and CDR2 FYNNEI come from the germline V gene. The CDR3 sequence is 15 residues long. The CDR3 reads CASGGGQGVQEKLFF. In DNA form, the CDR3 reads TGTGCCAGCGGTGGGGGGCAGGGGGTCCAAGAAAAACTGTTTTTT.

About this clone itself: The same CDR3 also results from other DNA sequences found in this sample. The rearrangement links TRBV5-1 to TRBJ2-1, with 10 bases fitting TRBD1. Per the germline V gene, CDR1 is SGHRS and CDR2 is YFSETQ. The V and J ends lost 0 bases and 8 bases, in that order; junction bases with no gene match: 2. The CDR3 length is 14 residues. The CDR3 DNA follows: TGCGCCAGCAGCTTGGGACAGGGGGCGGATGAGCAGTTCTTC. It is translated as CASSLGQGADEQFF.